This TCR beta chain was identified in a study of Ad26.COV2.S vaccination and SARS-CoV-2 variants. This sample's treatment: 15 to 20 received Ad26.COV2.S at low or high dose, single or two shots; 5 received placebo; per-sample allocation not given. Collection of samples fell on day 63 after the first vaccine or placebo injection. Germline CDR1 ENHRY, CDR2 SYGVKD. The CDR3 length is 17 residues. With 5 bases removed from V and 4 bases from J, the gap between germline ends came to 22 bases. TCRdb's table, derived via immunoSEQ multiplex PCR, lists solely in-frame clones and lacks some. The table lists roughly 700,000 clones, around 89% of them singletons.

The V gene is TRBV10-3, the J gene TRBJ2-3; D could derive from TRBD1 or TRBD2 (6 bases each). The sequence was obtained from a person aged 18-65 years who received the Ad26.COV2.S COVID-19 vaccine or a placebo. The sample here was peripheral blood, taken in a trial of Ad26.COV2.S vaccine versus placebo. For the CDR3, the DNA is TGTGCCATCAGTTCCACCCCTCAGGGGCGGGGAGCAGATACGCAGTATTTT. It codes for CAISSTPQGRGADTQYF.